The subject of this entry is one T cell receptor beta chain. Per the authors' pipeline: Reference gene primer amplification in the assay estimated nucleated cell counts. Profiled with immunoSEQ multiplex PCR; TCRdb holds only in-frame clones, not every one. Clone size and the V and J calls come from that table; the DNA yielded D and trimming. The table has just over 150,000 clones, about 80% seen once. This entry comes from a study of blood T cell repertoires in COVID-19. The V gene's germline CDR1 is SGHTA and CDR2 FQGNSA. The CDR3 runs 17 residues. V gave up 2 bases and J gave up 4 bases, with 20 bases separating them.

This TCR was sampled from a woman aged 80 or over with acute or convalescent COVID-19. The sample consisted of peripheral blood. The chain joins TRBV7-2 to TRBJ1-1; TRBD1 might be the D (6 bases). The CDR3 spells CASSLLAGVGLVTEAFF. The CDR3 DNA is TGTGCCAGCAGCTTACTAGCAGGGGTGGGTCTAGTCACTGAAGCTTTCTTT. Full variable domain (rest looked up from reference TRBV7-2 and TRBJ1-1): GAGVSQSPSNKVTEKGKDVELRCDPISGHTALYWYRQSLGQGLEFLIYFQGNSAPDKSGLPSDRFSAERTGGSVSTLTIQRTQQEDSAVYLCASSLLAGVGLVTEAFFGQGTRLTVV.